A single sample gave rise to the 11 T cell receptor beta chains below, sequenced in a study of shared clonotypes between healthy human individuals. The repertoire was sequenced with immunoSEQ multiplex PCR; TCRdb's copy has only in-frame clones and lacks some. There are approximately 2.5 million clones in the sample; 93% occur only once, and 0.36% lies in the top ten. The material sequenced was naive CD4+ T cells from PBMCs. Noted subset: CD45RA+ positively selected. Receptors originate from a man in his late teens or twenties in good health. Some clones in this sample may be carry-over from other donors' samples.

With respect to this clone: Other DNA sequences in this sample translate to the same CDR3. V and J are TRBV5-1 and TRBJ2-3, with D hard to call. CDR1 SGHRS and CDR2 YFSETQ come from the germline V gene. Trimming left V 0 bases short and J 1 base short, with 6 bases between. The CDR3 covers 14 residues. The CDR3 protein is CASSLVPGTDTQYF. The CDR3 nucleotides read TGCGCCAGCAGCTTGGTTCCCGGCACAGATACGCAGTATTTT. Complete variable domain (other parts from reference TRBV5-1 and TRBJ2-3): KAGVTQTPRYLIKTRGQQVTLSCSPISGHRSVSWYQQTPGQGLQFLFEYFSETQRNKGNFPGRFSGRQFSNSRSEMNVSTLELGDSALYLCASSLVPGTDTQYFGPGTRLTVL.

In nucleotides, the CDR3 is TGTGCCAGCAGCTTAGGATGGCAGAACACCGGGGAGCTGTTTTTT. It yields the protein CASSLGWQNTGELFF. The chain carries TRBV11-3 and TRBJ2-2; D remains ambiguous. The CDR3 has 15 residues. Trimming removed 1 base from V and 1 base from J, with 7 bases in between. Germline-derived CDR1 and CDR2 are SGHNT and YENEEA.

V usage is TRBV18 and J usage is TRBJ1-2; D may be TRBD1 (5 bases). V was shortened by 4 bases and J by 4 bases, with 16 bases between the two germline ends. The CDR3 extends over 15 amino acids. Germline CDR1 and CDR2: KGHSH and LQKENI. Here the CDR3 reads CASSQGRGAPYGYTF. CDR3 DNA: TGTGCCAGCTCACAGGGCCGCGGGGCTCCCTATGGCTACACCTTC.

The chain couples TRBV28 to TRBJ2-7; no clear D gene. The CDR3 consists of 13 residues. V lost 3 bases, J lost 6 bases, and 12 bases lay in between. Germline assignment: CDR1 MDHEN and CDR2 SYDVKM. The DNA of the CDR3 is TGTGCCAGCAGTTTCCTAGAAATGTCCGAGCAGTACTTC. Translation: CASSFLEMSEQYF.

This clone was recorded once. The chain joins TRBV5-6 to TRBJ2-3; 13 bases match TRBD2. V gave up 5 bases and J gave up 6 bases; unmatched junction bases: 6. This CDR3 is 15 amino acids long. Germline V lookup: CDR1 SGHDT, CDR2 YYEEEE. CDR3 residues: CASSTGTSGMDTQYF. Here the CDR3 DNA reads TGTGCCAGCAGTACCGGGACTAGCGGGATGGATACGCAGTATTTT.

The chain recombines TRBV14 with TRBJ2-7; no firm D call. With 5 bases removed from V and 2 bases from J, the gap between germline ends came to 25 bases. The CDR3 is 18 residues long. The germline V gene has CDR1 SGHDN and CDR2 FVKESK. The CDR3 is CASSAFGSGRASTYEQYF. The DNA for the CDR3 is TGTGCCAGCAGCGCATTCGGCTCGGGTCGCGCCTCAACCTACGAGCAGTACTTC.

The V call is TRBV29-1, the J call TRBJ1-1; 8 positions match TRBD1. This CDR3 comprises 13 residues. Germline loops: CDR1 SQVTM, CDR2 ANQGSEA. Losses at the gene ends were 6 bases for V and 4 bases for J; bases not matched to a gene: 7. CDR3 in amino acids: CSVAGGLVTEAFF. CDR3 in DNA: TGCAGCGTAGCAGGGGGCTTGGTCACTGAAGCTTTCTTT.

The chain couples TRBV5-8 to TRBJ1-5; TRBD1 agrees at 7 bases. Germline loops: CDR1 SGHTS, CDR2 YDEGEE. CDR3 size: 19 residues. Unmatched junction bases numbered 14, after V lost 0 bases and J lost 2 bases. CDR3 amino acids: CASSLVTGFWNRGNQPQHF. For the CDR3, the DNA is TGTGCCAGCAGCTTGGTGACAGGGTTCTGGAACCGGGGCAATCAGCCCCAGCATTTT. Full variable domain (outside the CDR3, taken from reference TRBV5-8 and TRBJ1-5): EAGVTQSPTHLIKTRGQQATLRCSPISGHTSVYWYQQALGLGLQFLLWYDEGEERNRGNFPPRFSGRQFPNYSSELNVNALELEDSALYLCASSLVTGFWNRGNQPQHFGDGTRLSIL.

The rearrangement joins TRBV11-2 to TRBJ1-4; D is unresolved. Germline lookup yields CDR1 SGHAT and CDR2 FQNNGV. The CDR3 extends over 15 amino acids. With 2 bases removed from V and 8 bases from J, the gap between germline ends came to 15 bases. The CDR3 protein is CASSLTSLAWEKLFF. For the CDR3, the DNA is TGTGCCAGCAGCTTAACGTCCCTAGCATGGGAAAAACTGTTTTTT.

This clone was recorded once. This chain joins TRBV27 and TRBJ1-2, with 7 bases fitting TRBD1. The CDR3 loop spans 15 amino acids. V trimming: 6 bases; J trimming: 4 bases; junction bases outside the gene matches: 11. Looked up from germline, CDR1 is MNHEY and CDR2 is SMNVEV (reference sequence). The CDR3 region has the DNA TGTGCCAGCAGCCGCCCCCCGACAGGGTTCTATGGCTACACCTTC. This gives the protein CASSRPPTGFYGYTF.

The chain is built from TRBV15 and TRBJ2-2; D call uncertain. CDR3 length: 13 amino acids. Between the trimmed V and J ends, which lost 8 bases and 4 bases, there was a span of 11 bases. Germline V gives CDR1 LNHNV, CDR2 YYDKDF (reference sequence). The CDR3, as DNA: TGTGCCACCCGAGTGGGAACCACCGGGGAGCTGTTTTTT. As protein: CATRVGTTGELFF.